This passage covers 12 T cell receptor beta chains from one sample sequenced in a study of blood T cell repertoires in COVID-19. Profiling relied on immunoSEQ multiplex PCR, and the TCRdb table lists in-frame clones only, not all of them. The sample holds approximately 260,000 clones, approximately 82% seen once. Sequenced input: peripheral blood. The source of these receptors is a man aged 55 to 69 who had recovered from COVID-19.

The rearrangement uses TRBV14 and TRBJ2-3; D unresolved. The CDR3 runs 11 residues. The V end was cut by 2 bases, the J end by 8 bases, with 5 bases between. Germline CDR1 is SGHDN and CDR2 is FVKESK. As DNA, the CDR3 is TGTGCCAGCAGCCAAAGTAGTACGCAGTATTTT. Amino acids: CASSQSSTQYF.

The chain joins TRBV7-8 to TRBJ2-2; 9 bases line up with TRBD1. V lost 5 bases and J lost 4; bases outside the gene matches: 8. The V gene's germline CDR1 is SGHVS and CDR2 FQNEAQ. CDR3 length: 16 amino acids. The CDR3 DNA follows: TGTGCCAGCAGCGTGACAGGGGGTATTGGCACCGGGGAGCTGTTTTTT. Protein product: CASSVTGGIGTGELFF.

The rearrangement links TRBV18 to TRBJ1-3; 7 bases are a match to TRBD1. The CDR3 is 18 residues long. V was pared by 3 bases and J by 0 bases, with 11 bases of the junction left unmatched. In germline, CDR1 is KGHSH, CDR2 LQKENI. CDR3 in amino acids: CASSPIGAGGSSGNTIYF. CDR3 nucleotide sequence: TGTGCCAGCTCACCTATCGGAGCAGGGGGTTCCTCTGGAAACACCATATATTTT.

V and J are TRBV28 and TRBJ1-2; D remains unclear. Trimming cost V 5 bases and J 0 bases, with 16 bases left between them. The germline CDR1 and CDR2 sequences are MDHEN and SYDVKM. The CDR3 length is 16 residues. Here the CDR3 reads CASSTRGYRTNYGYTF. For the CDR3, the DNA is TGTGCCAGCAGTACACGAGGGTACCGGACTAACTATGGCTACACCTTC.

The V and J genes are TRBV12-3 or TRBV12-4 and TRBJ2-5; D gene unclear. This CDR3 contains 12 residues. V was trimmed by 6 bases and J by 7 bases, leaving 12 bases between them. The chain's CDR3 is CASRSHAGTQYF. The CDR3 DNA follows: TGTGCCAGCAGGTCCCATGCCGGGACCCAGTACTTC.

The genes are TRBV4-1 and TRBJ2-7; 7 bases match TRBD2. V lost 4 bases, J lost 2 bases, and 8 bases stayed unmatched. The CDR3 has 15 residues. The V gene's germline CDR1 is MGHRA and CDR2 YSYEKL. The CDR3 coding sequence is TGCGCCAGCAGCCCCGCCTATGGGACTACCTACGAGCAGTACTTC. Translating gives CASSPAYGTTYEQYF.

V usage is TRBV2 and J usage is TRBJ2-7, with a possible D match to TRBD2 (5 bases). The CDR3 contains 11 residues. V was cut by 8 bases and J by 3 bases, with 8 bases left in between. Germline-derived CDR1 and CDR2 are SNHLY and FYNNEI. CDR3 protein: CASVGVYEQYF. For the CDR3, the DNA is TGTGCCAGCGTGGGAGTCTACGAGCAGTACTTC. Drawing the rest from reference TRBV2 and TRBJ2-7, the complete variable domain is EPEVTQTPSHQVTQMGQEVILRCVPISNHLYFYWYRQILGQKVEFLVSFYNNEISEKSEIFDDQFSVERPDGSNFTLKIRSTKLEDSAMYFCASVGVYEQYFGPGTRLTVT.

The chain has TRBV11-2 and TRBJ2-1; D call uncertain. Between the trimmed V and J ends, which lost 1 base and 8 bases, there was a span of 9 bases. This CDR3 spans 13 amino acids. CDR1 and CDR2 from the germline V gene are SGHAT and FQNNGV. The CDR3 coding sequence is TGTGCCAGCAGCTTAGGCCCCCCGGATGAGCAGTTCTTC. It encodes CASSLGPPDEQFF.

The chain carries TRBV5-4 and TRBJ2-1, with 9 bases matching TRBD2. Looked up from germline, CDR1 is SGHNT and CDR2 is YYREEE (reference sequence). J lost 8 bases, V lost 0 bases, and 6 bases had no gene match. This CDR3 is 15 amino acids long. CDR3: CASSLGGGRAHEQFF. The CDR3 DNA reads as TGTGCCAGCAGCTTGGGCGGCGGGAGGGCTCATGAGCAGTTCTTC.

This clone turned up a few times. CDR3 nucleotides: TGCAGCGTGAAGGCTGGACTAGCGGGAGACAATGAGCAGTTCTTC. It codes for CSVKAGLAGDNEQFF. V and J are TRBV29-1 and TRBJ2-1, with 13 bases fitting TRBD2. In germline, CDR1 is SQVTM, CDR2 ANQGSEA. V lost 6 bases, J lost 5 bases, and 7 bases stayed unmatched. The CDR3 is made up of 15 amino acids.

The CDR3 loop is CASSLVLGAGGYTF. The CDR3, as DNA: TGTGCCAGCAGTTTAGTCCTGGGGGCAGGTGGCTACACCTTC. This chain joins TRBV27 and TRBJ1-2; weak D call: TRBD1 (6 bases). The CDR3 is made up of 14 amino acids. V was trimmed by 2 bases and J by 7 bases, leaving 14 bases between them. Germline V gene lookup returns CDR1 MNHEY and CDR2 SMNVEV (reference sequence).

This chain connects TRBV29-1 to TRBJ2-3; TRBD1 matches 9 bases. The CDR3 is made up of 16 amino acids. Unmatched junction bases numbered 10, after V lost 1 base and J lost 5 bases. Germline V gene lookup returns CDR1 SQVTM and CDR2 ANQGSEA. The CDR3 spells CSVEGAAGTGLDTQYF. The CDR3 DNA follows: TGCAGCGTTGAAGGGGCAGCGGGGACAGGGTTAGATACGCAGTATTTT.